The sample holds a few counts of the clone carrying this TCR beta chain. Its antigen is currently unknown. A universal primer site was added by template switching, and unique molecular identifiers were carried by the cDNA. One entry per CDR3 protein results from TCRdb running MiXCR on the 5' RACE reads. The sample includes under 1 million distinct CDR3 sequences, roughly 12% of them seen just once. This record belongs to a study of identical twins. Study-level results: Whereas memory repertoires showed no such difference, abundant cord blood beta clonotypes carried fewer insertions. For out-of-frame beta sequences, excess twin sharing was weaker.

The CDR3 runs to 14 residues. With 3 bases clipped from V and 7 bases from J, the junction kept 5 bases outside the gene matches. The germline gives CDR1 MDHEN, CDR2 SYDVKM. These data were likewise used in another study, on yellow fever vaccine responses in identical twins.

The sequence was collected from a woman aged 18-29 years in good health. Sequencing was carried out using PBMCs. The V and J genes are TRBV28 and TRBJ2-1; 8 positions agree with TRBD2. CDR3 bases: TGTGCCAGCAGTTTCCTCTTAGCGGGAAATGAGCAGTTCTTC. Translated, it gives CASSFLLAGNEQFF.